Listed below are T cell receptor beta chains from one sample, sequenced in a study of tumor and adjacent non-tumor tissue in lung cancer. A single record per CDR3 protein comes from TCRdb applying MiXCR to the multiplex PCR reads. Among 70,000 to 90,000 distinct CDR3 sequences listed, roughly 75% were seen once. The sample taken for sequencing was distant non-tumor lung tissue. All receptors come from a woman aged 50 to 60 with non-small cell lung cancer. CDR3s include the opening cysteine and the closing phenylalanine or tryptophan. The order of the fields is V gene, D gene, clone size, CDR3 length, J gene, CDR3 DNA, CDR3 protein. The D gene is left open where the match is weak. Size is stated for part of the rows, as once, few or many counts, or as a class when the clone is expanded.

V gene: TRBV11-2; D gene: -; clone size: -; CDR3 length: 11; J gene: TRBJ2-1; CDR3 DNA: TGTGTAAGCAGCCTAATTAATGAGCAGTTCTTC; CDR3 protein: CVSSLINEQFF
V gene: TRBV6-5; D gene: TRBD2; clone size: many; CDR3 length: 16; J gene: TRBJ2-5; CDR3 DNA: TGTGCCAGCAGTTACTCCCTAGCGGGCTTCCAAGAGACCCAGTACTTC; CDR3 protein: CASSYSLAGFQETQYF
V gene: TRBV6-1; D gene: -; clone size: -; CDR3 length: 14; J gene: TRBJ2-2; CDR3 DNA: TGTGCCAGCACTGAAGAGGGGACCACCGGGGAGCTGTTTTTT; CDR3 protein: CASTEEGTTGELFF
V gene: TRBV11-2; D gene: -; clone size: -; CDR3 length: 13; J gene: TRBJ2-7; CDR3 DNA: TGTGCAAGCGGCATTTTCCAGAGCTACGAGCAGTACTTC; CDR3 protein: CASGIFQSYEQYF
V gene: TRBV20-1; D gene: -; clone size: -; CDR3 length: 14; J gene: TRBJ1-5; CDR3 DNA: TGCAGTGTTAGCCGGGATATAGCCAGTCAGCCCCAGCATTTT; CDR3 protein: CSVSRDIASQPQHF
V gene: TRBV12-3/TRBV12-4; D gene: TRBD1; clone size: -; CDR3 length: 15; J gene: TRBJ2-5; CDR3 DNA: TGTGCCAGCAGTTCAAGGGACAGGGGGAAAGAGACCCAGTATTTC; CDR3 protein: CASSSRDRGKETQYF
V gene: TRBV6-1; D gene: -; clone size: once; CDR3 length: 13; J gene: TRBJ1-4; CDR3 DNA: TGTACCAGTAGTGAAGGGCCGGGGGAAAAACTGTTTTTT; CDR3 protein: CTSSEGPGEKLFF
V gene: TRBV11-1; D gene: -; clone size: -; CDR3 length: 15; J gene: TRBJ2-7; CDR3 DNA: TGTGCCAGCAACTCGACGGACGGGGGGCTATACGAGCAGTACTTC; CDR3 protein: CASNSTDGGLYEQYF
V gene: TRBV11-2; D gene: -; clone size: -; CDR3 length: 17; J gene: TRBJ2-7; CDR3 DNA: TGTGCCAGCAGCCCAAAGGGTGGTCGGACAATTGCTACCGAGCAGTACTTC; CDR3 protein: CASSPKGGRTIATEQYF
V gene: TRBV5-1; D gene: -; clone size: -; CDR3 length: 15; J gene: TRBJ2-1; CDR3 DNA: TGCGCCAGCAGCGGGGAACAGGGATACTACAATGAGCAGTTCTTC; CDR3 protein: CASSGEQGYYNEQFF
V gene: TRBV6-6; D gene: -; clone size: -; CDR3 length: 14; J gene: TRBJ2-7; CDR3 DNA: TGTGCCAGCAACACAGCGATTACGTGCCACGAGCAGTACTTC; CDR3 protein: CASNTAITCHEQYF
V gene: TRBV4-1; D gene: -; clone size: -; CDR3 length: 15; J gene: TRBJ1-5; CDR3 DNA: TGCGCCAGCAGCGAAGACCCGACAAGCGATCAACCCCAGCATTTT; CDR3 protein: CASSEDPTSDQPQHF
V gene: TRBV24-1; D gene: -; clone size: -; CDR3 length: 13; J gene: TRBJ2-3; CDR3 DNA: TGTGCCGCCAGTGATGCCCCAACAGATACGCAGTATTTT; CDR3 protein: CAASDAPTDTQYF
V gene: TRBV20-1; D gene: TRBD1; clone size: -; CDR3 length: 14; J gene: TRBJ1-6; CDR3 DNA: TGCAGTGTTCGCCAAGACAGGGGGTATTCACCCCTCCGCTTT; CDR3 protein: CSVRQDRGYSPLRF
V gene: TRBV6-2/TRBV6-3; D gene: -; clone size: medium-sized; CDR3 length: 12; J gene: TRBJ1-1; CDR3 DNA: TGTGCCAGCACTACGGGGAACACTGAAGCTTTCTTT; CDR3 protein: CASTTGNTEAFF
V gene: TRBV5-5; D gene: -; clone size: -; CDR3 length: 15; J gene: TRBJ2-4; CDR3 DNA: TGTGCCAGCAGCCGGGACCCCTTACTCGGGAACATTCAGTACTTC; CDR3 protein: CASSRDPLLGNIQYF
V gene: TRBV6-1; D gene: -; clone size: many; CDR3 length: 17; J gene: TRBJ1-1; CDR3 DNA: TGTGCCAGCCGAGAAAACCCCTCGGGCAGGGTTAACACTGAAGCTTTCTTT; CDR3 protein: CASRENPSGRVNTEAFF
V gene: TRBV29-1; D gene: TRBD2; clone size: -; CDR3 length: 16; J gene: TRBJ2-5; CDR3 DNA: TGCAGCGTTGCGATCAATAGCGGGAGGGTTATGGAAACCCAGTACTTC; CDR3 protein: CSVAINSGRVMETQYF
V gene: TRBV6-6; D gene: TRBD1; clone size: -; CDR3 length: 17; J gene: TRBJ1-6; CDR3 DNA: TGTGCCAGCAGTTCCTACTGGGACAGCTCCTATAATTCACCCCTCCACTTT; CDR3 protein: CASSSYWDSSYNSPLHF
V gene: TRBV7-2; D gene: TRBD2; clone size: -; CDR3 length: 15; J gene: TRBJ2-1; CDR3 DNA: TGTGCCAGCAGCATGGGACTAGCGGGAGTGAATGAGCAGTTCTTC; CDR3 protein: CASSMGLAGVNEQFF
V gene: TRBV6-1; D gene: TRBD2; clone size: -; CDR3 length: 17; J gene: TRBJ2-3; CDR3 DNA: TGTACCAGCAGTGACCGTGGTAGCGGGAGTTCTGCTGATAGGCAGTATTTT; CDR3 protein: CTSSDRGSGSSADRQYF
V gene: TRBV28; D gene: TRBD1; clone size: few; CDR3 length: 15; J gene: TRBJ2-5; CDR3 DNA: TGCGCCAGCAGTCCGTCCAGGACAGGAGAAGAGACCCAGTACTTC; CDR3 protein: CASSPSRTGEETQYF
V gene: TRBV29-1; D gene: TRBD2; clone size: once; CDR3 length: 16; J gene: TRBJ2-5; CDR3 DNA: TGCAGCGTTGCGGTCGATAGCGGGAGGGTTGTGGAGACTCATTACTTC; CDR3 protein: CSVAVDSGRVVETHYF
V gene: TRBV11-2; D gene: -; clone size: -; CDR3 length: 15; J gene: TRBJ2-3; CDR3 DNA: TGTGCCAGCAGCAAACAACAGGGAGCCCCAGATACGCAGTATTTT; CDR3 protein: CASSKQQGAPDTQYF
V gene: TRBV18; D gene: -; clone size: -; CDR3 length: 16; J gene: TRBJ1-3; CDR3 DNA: TGTGCCAGTTCACTCGAAACAGGGAGTTCTGGAAACACCATATATTTT; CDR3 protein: CASSLETGSSGNTIYF
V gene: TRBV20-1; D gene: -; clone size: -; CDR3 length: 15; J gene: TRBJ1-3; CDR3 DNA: TGCAGTGATAGCGTAGGGGCTGTGTCTGGAAACACCATATATTTT; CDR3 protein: CSDSVGAVSGNTIYF
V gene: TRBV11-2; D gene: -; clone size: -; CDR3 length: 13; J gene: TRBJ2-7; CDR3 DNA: TGTGCCAGCAGCTTAGGGGAGGACGTGGGACAGTACTTC; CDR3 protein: CASSLGEDVGQYF
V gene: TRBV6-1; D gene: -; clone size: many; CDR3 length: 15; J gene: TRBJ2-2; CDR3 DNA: TGTGCCAGTAAAGTCCTGGAGGGGGCGTCCGGGGAGCTGTTTTTT; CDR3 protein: CASKVLEGASGELFF
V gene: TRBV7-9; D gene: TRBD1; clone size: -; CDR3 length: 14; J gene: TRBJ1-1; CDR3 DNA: TGTGCCAGCAGCAAGGGACAGTGGGGGACTGAAGCTTTCTTT; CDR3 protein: CASSKGQWGTEAFF
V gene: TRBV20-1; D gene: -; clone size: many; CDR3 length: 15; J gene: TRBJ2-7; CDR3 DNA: TGCAGTGCTAGAGGGGTGGTCAGGGGTGGATACGAGCAGTACTTC; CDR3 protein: CSARGVVRGGYEQYF
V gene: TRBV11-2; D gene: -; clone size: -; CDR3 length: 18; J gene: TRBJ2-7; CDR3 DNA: TGTGCCAGGAGCTTAGCCCCACTATCGGGCAGTAACTCCTACGAGCAGTACTTC; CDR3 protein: CARSLAPLSGSNSYEQYF
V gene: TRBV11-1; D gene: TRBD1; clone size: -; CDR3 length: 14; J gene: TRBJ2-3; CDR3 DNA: TGTACCAGCAGCATAGTTACAGGGGCTGATATGCAGTATTTT; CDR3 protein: CTSSIVTGADMQYF
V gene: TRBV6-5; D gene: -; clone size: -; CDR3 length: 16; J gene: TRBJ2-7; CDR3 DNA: TGTGCCAGCAGTTACTCTAAGGGTCCCTTTACCTACGGGCAGTACTTT; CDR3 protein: CASSYSKGPFTYGQYF
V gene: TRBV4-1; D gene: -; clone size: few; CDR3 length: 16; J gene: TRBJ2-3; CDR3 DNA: TGCGCCAGCAGCCCCACTGGACAGACTAGCACAGATACGCAGTATTTT; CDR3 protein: CASSPTGQTSTDTQYF
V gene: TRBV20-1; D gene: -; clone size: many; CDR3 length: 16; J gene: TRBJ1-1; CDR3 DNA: TGCAGTGCTAGAGATAGTTCCCGGACAGTGAACACTGAAGCTTTCTTT; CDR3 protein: CSARDSSRTVNTEAFF
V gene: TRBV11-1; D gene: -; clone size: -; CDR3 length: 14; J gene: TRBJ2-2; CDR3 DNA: TGTGCCAGCAGCTTATCTAGGGGCATCGGGAAGCTATTTTTT; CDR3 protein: CASSLSRGIGKLFF
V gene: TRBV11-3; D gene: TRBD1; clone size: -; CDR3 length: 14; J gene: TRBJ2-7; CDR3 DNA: TGTGCCAGCAGCCCCGGACAGGCCCCCTACGGGCAATACTTC; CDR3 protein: CASSPGQAPYGQYF
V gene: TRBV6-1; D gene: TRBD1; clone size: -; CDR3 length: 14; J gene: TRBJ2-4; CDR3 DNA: TGTGCCAGCGAACGGGACAGGGGGCTATACATTCAGTACTTC; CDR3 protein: CASERDRGLYIQYF
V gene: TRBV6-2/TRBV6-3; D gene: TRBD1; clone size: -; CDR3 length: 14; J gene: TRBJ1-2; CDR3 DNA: TGTGCCGGCAGCCCCGGACAGGGGCAGGATGGATACACCTTC; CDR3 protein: CAGSPGQGQDGYTF
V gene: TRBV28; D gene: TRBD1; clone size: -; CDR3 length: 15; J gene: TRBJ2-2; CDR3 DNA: TGTGCCAGCAGTTTATTGGACAGGGACACCGGGGAGCTGTTTTTT; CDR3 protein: CASSLLDRDTGELFF
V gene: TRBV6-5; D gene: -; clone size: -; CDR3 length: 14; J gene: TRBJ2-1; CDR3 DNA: TGTACCAGCAGTTACACTAGAGGCTACAATGAGCAGTTCTTC; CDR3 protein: CTSSYTRGYNEQFF
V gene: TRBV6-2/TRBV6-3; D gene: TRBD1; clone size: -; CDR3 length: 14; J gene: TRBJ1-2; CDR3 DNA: TGTGCCAACAGCCGCAGACAGGGTCAGGATGGCTACACCTTC; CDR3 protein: CANSRRQGQDGYTF
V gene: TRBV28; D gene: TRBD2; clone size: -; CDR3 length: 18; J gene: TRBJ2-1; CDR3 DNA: TGTGCCAGCACTAAACGTGGGAGGCTCGGCGGGAGAAGGGGTGAGCAGTTCTTC; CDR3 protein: CASTKRGRLGGRRGEQFF
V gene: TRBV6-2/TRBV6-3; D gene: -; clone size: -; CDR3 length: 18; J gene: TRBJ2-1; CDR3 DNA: TGTGTCAGCAGTTCCCATATTAACCGACAGACAATATACAATGAGCAGTTCTTC; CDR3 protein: CVSSSHINRQTIYNEQFF
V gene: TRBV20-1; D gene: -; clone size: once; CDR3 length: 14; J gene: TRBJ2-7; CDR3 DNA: TGTAGTGACCCGGGGGTCCTGGGAACCTACGAGCAGTACTTC; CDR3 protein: CSDPGVLGTYEQYF
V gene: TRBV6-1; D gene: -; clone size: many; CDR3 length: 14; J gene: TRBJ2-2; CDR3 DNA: TGTGCCAGCAGTTTGACCACCTCTTTGGGGGAGCTGTTTTTT; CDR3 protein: CASSLTTSLGELFF
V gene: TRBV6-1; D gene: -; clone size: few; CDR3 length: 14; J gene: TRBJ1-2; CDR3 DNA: TGTGCCAACCAAGGGGGTAGGGCTGGCTATGGCTACACCTTC; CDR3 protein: CANQGGRAGYGYTF
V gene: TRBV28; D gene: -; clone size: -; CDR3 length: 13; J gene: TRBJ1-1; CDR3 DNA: TGTGCCACTGATCGGGGGAGTTACACTGAAGCTTTCTTT; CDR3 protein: CATDRGSYTEAFF
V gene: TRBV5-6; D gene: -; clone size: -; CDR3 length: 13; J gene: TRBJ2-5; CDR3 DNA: TGTGCCAGCAGCAAGATCGTGCTGGAGACCCAGTACTTC; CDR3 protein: CASSKIVLETQYF
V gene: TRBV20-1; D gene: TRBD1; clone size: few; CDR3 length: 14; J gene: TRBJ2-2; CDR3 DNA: TGCAGTGCTGGAGGACAGGGGGCGCTCGGGGAGCTCTTTTTT; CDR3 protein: CSAGGQGALGELFF
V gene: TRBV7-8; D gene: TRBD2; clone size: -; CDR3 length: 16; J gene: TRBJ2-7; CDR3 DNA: TGTGCCAGCAGCCCGGAGACTAGCGGGGTAACCTACGAGCAGTACTTC; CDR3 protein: CASSPETSGVTYEQYF
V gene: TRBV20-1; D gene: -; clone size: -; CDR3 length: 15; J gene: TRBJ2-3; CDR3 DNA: TGCAGTTCTGGGTTGCCGGACGGAAGTACAGATACGCAGTATTTT; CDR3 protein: CSSGLPDGSTDTQYF
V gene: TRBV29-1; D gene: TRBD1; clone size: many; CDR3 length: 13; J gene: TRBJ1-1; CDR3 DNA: TGCAGCGTTAGGACAGGGGCTGGTTCTGAAGCTTTCTTT; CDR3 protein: CSVRTGAGSEAFF
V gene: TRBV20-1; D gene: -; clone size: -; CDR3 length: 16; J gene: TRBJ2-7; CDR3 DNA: TGCAGAGCTAGAGTCCAGGGGACCGATAACTCCTACGAGCAGTACTTC; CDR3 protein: CRARVQGTDNSYEQYF
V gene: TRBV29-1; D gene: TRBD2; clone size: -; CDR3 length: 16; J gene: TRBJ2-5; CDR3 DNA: TGCAGCGTTGCGGCTAATAGCGGGAGGGCTGTGGAGACCCAGTACTTC; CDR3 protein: CSVAANSGRAVETQYF